This TCR beta chain was sequenced in a study of T cell clonotyping in hematopoietic cell transplantation. Generated by immunoSEQ multiplex PCR, the TCRdb table keeps only in-frame clones and is missing some. The sample has about 18,000 clones, roughly 84% seen once; the top ten hold about 14%. From germline, CDR1 is SGHTA and CDR2 FQGNSA. Between the trimmed V and J ends, which lost 3 bases and 2 bases, there was a span of 14 bases. The CDR3 runs 15 residues. Material: peripheral blood mononuclear cells. The source is a man aged 60 to 69 in good health. Some clones in this sample may be carry-over from other donors' samples. The chain couples TRBV7-2 to TRBJ2-7, with D perhaps TRBD1 or TRBD2 (5 bases each). The CDR3 spells CASSLPGTVTYEQYF. As DNA, the CDR3 is TGTGCCAGCAGCTTGCCCGGGACGGTAACCTACGAGCAGTACTTC. Filled out from reference TRBV7-2 and TRBJ2-7, the complete variable domain reads GAGVSQSPSNKVTEKGKDVELRCDPISGHTALYWYRQSLGQGLEFLIYFQGNSAPDKSGLPSDRFSAERTGGSVSTLTIQRTQQEDSAVYLCASSLPGTVTYEQYFGPGTRLTVT.